This passage covers 29 T cell receptor beta chains from one sample sequenced in a study of vaccination effects on CD4 cells after COVID-19. What these receptors recognize is not known. Here immunoSEQ multiplex PCR was the method, and the copy in TCRdb shows in-frame clones only, minus some. The sample lists roughly 43,000 clones, 74% occurring once. In the ViraFEST assay, antigen-specific CD4+ clonotypes were identified by expansion after peptide-pool stimulation. After around ten days in culture, the CD4+ T cells were isolated. Two-dose vaccination with either BNT162b2 or mRNA-1273 was given to the participants. Sequences were derived from CD4+ T cells from PBMCs cultured with HCoV-OC43 spike peptides, sampled after COVID-19 vaccination. Subset in this sample: HCoV-OC43 spike overlapping peptide pool stimulation. Every receptor here comes from a human donor who received a COVID-19 vaccine.

For this clone: This clone may be a read error of a much larger clone one base away. This specimen includes other DNA sequences encoding the same CDR3. The chain carries TRBV2 and TRBJ2-6; D call uncertain. The germline gives CDR1 SNHLY, CDR2 FYNNEI. Deletions cut 4 bases from V and 2 bases from J, with 0 bases between. The CDR3 sequence is 12 residues long. CDR3 nucleotide sequence: TGTGCCAGCAGTGCTGGGGCCAACGTCCTGACTTTC. Translating gives CASSAGANVLTF.

The chain links TRBV9 to TRBJ1-6; TRBD1 is a possible D gene (5 bases). Trimming removed 2 bases at V and 9 bases at J, with 15 bases between. Germline-derived CDR1 and CDR2 are SGDLS and YYNGEE. The CDR3 length is 15 residues. The CDR3 here is CASSVGGERGSPLHF. CDR3 DNA sequence: TGTGCCAGCAGCGTGGGAGGGGAAAGGGGTTCACCCCTCCACTTT.

The chain has TRBV19 and TRBJ1-5; D remains ambiguous. CDR3 size: 13 residues. Germline V gene data show CDR1 as LNHDA and CDR2 as SQIVND (reference sequence). Trimming shortened V by 10 bases and J by 6 bases, and 16 bases separated the two germline ends. The CDR3: CAISSSRGQPQHF. DNA of the CDR3: TGTGCCATTTCAAGCTCCCGAGGTCAGCCCCAGCATTTT.

The chain joins TRBV19 to TRBJ1-2; 8 positions match TRBD1. Trimming cost V 4 bases and J 8 bases; bases outside gene matches: 9. Germline CDR1 and CDR2: LNHDA and SQIVND (reference sequence). This CDR3 has 14 residues. Here the CDR3 reads CASSRQGFREGYTF. CDR3 nucleotide sequence: TGTGCCAGTAGTAGACAGGGGTTTCGGGAGGGCTACACCTTC.

The CDR3 DNA follows: TGTGCCAGCAGCTCCCAGGACACTGAAGCTTTCTTT. Amino acid sequence: CASSSQDTEAFF. The V and J genes are TRBV5-6 and TRBJ1-1; no reliable D call. The CDR3 sequence is 12 residues long. The germline V gene encodes CDR1 SGHDT and CDR2 YYEEEE. Trimming stripped 3 bases from V and 3 bases from J, with 6 bases between.

V is TRBV3-1 (or the pseudogene TRBV3-2) and J is TRBJ1-4; no clear D. Trimming stripped 3 bases from V and 3 bases from J, with 2 bases between. Germline CDR1 LGHDT, CDR2 YNNKEL (reference sequence). The CDR3 length is 12 residues. The CDR3 is CASSHPNEKLFF. The CDR3 coding sequence is TGTGCCAGCAGCCACCCTAATGAAAAACTGTTTTTT.

The chain uses TRBV6-1 and TRBJ2-2, with 7 bases fitting TRBD2. The CDR3 covers 13 residues. V shed 1 base and J 15 bases; nucleotides not matched to a gene: 8. Germline CDR1 MNHNS, CDR2 SASEGT. The CDR3 DNA follows: TGTGCCAGCAGTGAAGAATGGGGGGGTCTCGTGTTTTTT. Its translation is CASSEEWGGLVFF.

A few counts support this clone. The chain uses TRBV27 and TRBJ1-5, with 11 bases identical to TRBD1. With V trimmed by 6 bases and J by 5 bases, 15 bases remained unmatched. This CDR3 has 18 residues. CDR1 is MNHEY and CDR2 is SMNVEV in the germline V gene (reference sequence). The CDR3 region has the DNA TGTGCCAGCAGCCACTATACACTTGGGACAGGGGGAGATCAGCCCCAGCATTTT. Translation gives CASSHYTLGTGGDQPQHF.

V gene TRBV6-1 combines with J gene TRBJ2-3, with a weak D call TRBD2 (6 bases). In germline, CDR1 is MNHNS, CDR2 SASEGT. V shed 5 bases and J shed 5 bases, with 17 bases lying between them. The CDR3 extends over 15 amino acids. CDR3 DNA: TGTGCCAGCAGTTTCCGCGGGGCCGTTTTAGATACGCAGTATTTT. Amino acid sequence: CASSFRGAVLDTQYF.

The chain carries TRBV5-1 and TRBJ2-3, with 12 nucleotides matching TRBD1. CDR3 size: 12 residues. The V and J ends lost 4 bases and 14 bases, in that order; junction bases with no gene match: 5. CDR1 is SGHRS and CDR2 is YFSETQ in the germline V gene. The CDR3 nucleotides are TGCGCCAGCAGCCAGGGACAGGGGGCTTTGTATTTT. This encodes CASSQGQGALYF.

A single count supports this clone. The genes are TRBV6-1 and TRBJ2-7, with D possibly matching TRBD2 (6 bases). The germline V gene encodes CDR1 MNHNS and CDR2 SASEGT. The germline V and J ends were trimmed by 1 base and 8 bases, with 15 bases remaining between them. The CDR3 totals 14 residues. CDR3 residues: CASSEVGEVGKQYF. The DNA of the CDR3 is TGTGCCAGCAGTGAAGTCGGGGAGGTTGGTAAGCAGTACTTC.

V and J are TRBV5-5 and TRBJ2-1; 10 positions agree with TRBD2. The germline gives CDR1 SGHKS, CDR2 YYEKEE (reference sequence). V trimming: 4 bases; J trimming: 0 bases; junction bases outside the gene matches: 7. This CDR3 comprises 17 residues. The CDR3 sequence: CASSNARLAGSYNEQFF. The CDR3 nucleotides read TGTGCCAGCAGCAATGCCCGACTAGCGGGCTCCTACAATGAGCAGTTCTTC.

The V and J genes are TRBV6-6 and TRBJ1-5, with TRBD1 identical over 9 bases. From germline, CDR1 is MNHNY and CDR2 SVGAGI (reference sequence). The CDR3 loop spans 16 amino acids. J lost 5 bases, V lost 6 bases, and 11 bases had no gene match. The chain's CDR3 is CASSDPGTGYYQPQHF. CDR3 nucleotide sequence: TGTGCCAGCAGCGACCCCGGGACAGGGTATTATCAGCCCCAGCATTTT.

The chain links TRBV6-1 to TRBJ1-4; 8 positions agree with TRBD1. This CDR3 has 14 residues. With 1 base clipped from V and 7 bases from J, the junction kept 2 bases outside the gene matches. The germline V gene encodes CDR1 MNHNS and CDR2 SASEGT. The CDR3 nucleotides read TGTGCCAGCAGTGAAGGACAGGGGTTTGAAAAACTGTTTTTT. Translated, it gives CASSEGQGFEKLFF.

V and J are TRBV9 and TRBJ2-3; 14 positions match TRBD2. The CDR3 spans 15 residues. J was trimmed by 9 bases and V by 4 bases; bases with no gene match: 7. The V gene's germline CDR1 is SGDLS and CDR2 YYNGEE. The CDR3 protein is CASSPRLAGGVTQYF. The DNA for the CDR3 is TGTGCCAGCAGCCCGCGACTAGCGGGGGGGGTAACGCAGTATTTT.

The J gene is TRBJ2-3, the V gene TRBV19, with TRBD2 identical over 14 bases. J was trimmed by 0 bases and V by 6 bases; bases with no gene match: 11. The CDR3 covers 19 residues. Per the germline V gene, CDR1 is LNHDA and CDR2 is SQIVND (reference sequence). This chain's CDR3 is CASRPGLAGVSISTDTQYF. The DNA of the CDR3 is TGTGCCAGTAGACCGGGACTAGCGGGAGTTTCTATCAGCACAGATACGCAGTATTTT.

This clone was seen a few times. The chain employs TRBV3-1 (or the pseudogene TRBV3-2) and TRBJ2-2; weak D call: TRBD1 (5 bases). CDR3 length equals 14 residues. The germline CDR1 and CDR2 sequences are LGHDT and YNNKEL (reference sequence). V lost 4 bases, J lost 0 bases, and 6 bases lay in between. The CDR3 protein is CASSRGANTGELFF. The CDR3 DNA sequence: TGTGCCAGCAGCCGGGGCGCGAACACCGGGGAGCTGTTTTTT.

The chain joins TRBV29-1 to TRBJ1-6, with a possible D match to TRBD1 (5 bases). The CDR3 is 14 amino acids. The V end lost 6 bases, the J end lost 10 bases, and 19 bases lay between the germline ends. Germline CDR1 and CDR2: SQVTM and ANQGSEA. The CDR3 DNA reads TGCAGCGTGCGAACCCGGGACCTTCAGTCACCCCTCCACTTT. Its protein is CSVRTRDLQSPLHF.

The chain is built from TRBV9 and TRBJ2-1, with unresolved D. The CDR3 is made up of 15 amino acids. From germline, CDR1 is SGDLS and CDR2 YYNGEE. Trimming shortened V by 3 bases and J by 1 base, and 11 bases separated the two germline ends. CDR3 amino acids: CASSETLGSYNEQFF. The CDR3 DNA reads TGTGCCAGCAGCGAGACCTTAGGATCCTACAATGAGCAGTTCTTC.

This clone was recorded only once. The rearrangement uses TRBV20-1 and TRBJ2-2, with 9 bases identical to TRBD1. Trimming at V came to 3 bases and at J to 7 bases, leaving 9 bases not matched to a gene. Per the germline V gene, CDR1 is DFQATT and CDR2 is SNEGSKA (reference sequence). The CDR3 totals 15 residues. The CDR3 region has the DNA TGCAGTGCTAGTACGGGGACAGGGAGGAACGGGGAGCTGTTTTTT. This translates into CSASTGTGRNGELFF.

The CDR3 nucleotides are TGTGCCAGCAGTTACGGGCGGGGGTCGGGCCACGAGCAGTACTTC. This encodes CASSYGRGSGHEQYF. This chain joins TRBV6-6 and TRBJ2-7; 7 nucleotides line up with TRBD2. With 2 bases clipped from V and 5 bases from J, the junction kept 9 bases outside the gene matches. The CDR3 consists of 15 residues. CDR1 and CDR2 from the germline V gene are MNHNY and SVGAGI (reference sequence).

This chain uses TRBV29-1 with TRBJ1-1, with D possibly being TRBD1 (6 bases). The CDR3 runs to 13 residues. From germline, CDR1 is SQVTM and CDR2 ANQGSEA. V was pared by 4 bases and J by 0 bases, with 9 bases between. CDR3 region: CSVGGQMNTEAFF. The CDR3 bases are TGCAGCGTTGGGGGGCAGATGAACACTGAAGCTTTCTTT.

This CDR3 is CAKSDGYNSPLHF. The CDR3 nucleotides read TGTGCCAAATCCGACGGATACAATTCACCCCTCCACTTT. The V and J genes are TRBV6-5 and TRBJ1-6; D gene unclear. CDR3 length equals 13 residues. Trimming removed 10 bases at V and 7 bases at J, with 14 bases between. Germline V gene sequence: CDR1 MNHEY, CDR2 SVGAGI.

The CDR3 is CASSAQASEAFF. The DNA for the CDR3 is TGTGCCAGCAGTGCTCAGGCGTCAGAAGCTTTCTTT. This chain uses TRBV2 with TRBJ1-1; D is uncertain. CDR3 length: 12 residues. With 4 bases removed from V and 8 bases from J, the gap between germline ends came to 11 bases. The germline V gene encodes CDR1 SNHLY and CDR2 FYNNEI. Full variable domain (remainder filled in from reference TRBV2 and TRBJ1-1): EPEVTQTPSHQVTQMGQEVILRCVPISNHLYFYWYRQILGQKVEFLVSFYNNEISEKSEIFDDQFSVERPDGSNFTLKIRSTKLEDSAMYFCASSAQASEAFFGQGTRLTVV.

J is TRBJ2-3 and V is TRBV5-6; tentative D call: TRBD2 (6 bases). The V end lost 4 bases, the J end lost 0 bases, and 18 bases lay between the germline ends. The length of the CDR3 is 17 residues. Germline CDR1 is SGHDT and CDR2 is YYEEEE. CDR3 residues: CASSRVVSGASTDTQYF. In nucleotides, the CDR3 is TGTGCCAGCAGCCGAGTGGTTAGCGGAGCTAGCACAGATACGCAGTATTTT.

Only one count was recorded for this clone. The chain links TRBV24-1 to TRBJ2-5, with 10 bases that match TRBD2. Germline V CDR1 and CDR2: KGHDR, SFDVKD. The CDR3 covers 16 residues. With V trimmed by 3 bases and J by 3 bases, 6 bases remained unmatched. CDR3 sequence: CATSDQTGTSEETQYF. In DNA form, the CDR3 reads TGTGCCACCAGTGATCAGACCGGGACTAGCGAAGAGACCCAGTACTTC.

CDR3 in amino acids: CSVDSGDYSGTGTPYSNQPQHF. As DNA, the CDR3 is TGCAGCGTTGATTCGGGAGATTATTCGGGGACAGGGACTCCATATAGCAATCAGCCCCAGCATTTT. V is TRBV29-1 and J is TRBJ1-5, with 9 bases matching TRBD1. The V gene end was trimmed by 3 bases and the J gene end by 0 bases; junction bases not matched to a gene: 24. Germline V gives CDR1 SQVTM, CDR2 ANQGSEA. The CDR3 sequence is 22 residues long.

V gene TRBV15 combines with J gene TRBJ2-7; 15 positions agree with TRBD2. This CDR3 contains 16 residues. Germline loops: CDR1 LNHNV, CDR2 YYDKDF (reference sequence). Trimming at V came to 4 bases and at J to 2 bases, leaving 3 bases not matched to a gene. CDR3 sequence: CATSIGTSGGTYEQYF. Here the CDR3 DNA reads TGTGCCACCAGCATCGGGACTAGCGGGGGGACCTACGAGCAGTACTTC.

The V call is TRBV10-3, the J call TRBJ2-1; 15 positions agree with TRBD2. Trimming cost V 10 bases and J 7 bases; bases outside gene matches: 11. The length of the CDR3 is 16 residues. The germline V gene has CDR1 ENHRY and CDR2 SYGVKD. CDR3 DNA: TGTGCCACCTTTCAACCGGGACTAGCGGGAGGTAATGAGCAGTTCTTC. The encoded protein is CATFQPGLAGGNEQFF.